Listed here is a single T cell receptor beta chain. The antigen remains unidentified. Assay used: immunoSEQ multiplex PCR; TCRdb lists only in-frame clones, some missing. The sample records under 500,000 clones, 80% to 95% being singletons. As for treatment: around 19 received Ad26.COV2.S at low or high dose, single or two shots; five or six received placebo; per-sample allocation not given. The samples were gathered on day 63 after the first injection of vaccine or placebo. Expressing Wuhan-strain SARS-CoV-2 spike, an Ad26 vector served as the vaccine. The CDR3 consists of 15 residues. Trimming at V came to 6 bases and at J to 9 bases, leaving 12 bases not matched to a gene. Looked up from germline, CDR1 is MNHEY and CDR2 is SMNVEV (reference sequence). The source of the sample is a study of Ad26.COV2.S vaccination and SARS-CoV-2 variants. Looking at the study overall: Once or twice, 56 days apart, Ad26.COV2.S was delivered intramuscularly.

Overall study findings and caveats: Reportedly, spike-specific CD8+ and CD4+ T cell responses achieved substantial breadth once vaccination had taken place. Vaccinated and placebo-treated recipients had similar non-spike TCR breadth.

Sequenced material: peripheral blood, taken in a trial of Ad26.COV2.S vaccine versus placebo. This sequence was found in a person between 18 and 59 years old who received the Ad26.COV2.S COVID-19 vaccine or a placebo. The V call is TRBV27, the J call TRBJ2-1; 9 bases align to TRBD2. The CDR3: CASSTPGLAPGEQFF. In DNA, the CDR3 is TGTGCCAGCAGCACCCCGGGACTAGCCCCGGGTGAGCAGTTCTTC.